One and the same sample provided the 7 T cell receptor beta chains below, sequenced in a study of T cell repertoires in cytomegalovirus infection. The antigens of these receptors remain unknown. TCRdb reanalysed the reads using MiXCR and keeps one entry per CDR3 protein. Of roughly 920,000 distinct CDR3 sequences listed, approximately 31% were seen once; the top ten hold roughly an eighth. The sequencing used cultured CD8+ T cells from PBMCs, collected from culture after CMV antigen stimulation. The receptors come from a human donor in good health (CMV status not recorded). Some clones in this sample may be carry-over from other donors' samples.

This clonotype was picked up many times. The chain has TRBV7-8 and TRBJ2-5; no firm D call. CDR3 length equals 11 residues. Looked up from germline, CDR1 is SGHVS and CDR2 is FQNEAQ. Trimming removed 5 bases from V and 7 bases from J, with 8 bases in between. The CDR3 region is CASSEPMTQYF. The CDR3 nucleotides are TGTGCCAGCAGCGAACCCATGACCCAGTACTTC.

At least ten counts were recorded for this clonotype. The rearrangement uses TRBV12-3 or TRBV12-4 and TRBJ2-3; 7 bases align to TRBD1. With V trimmed by 6 bases and J by 0 bases, 3 bases remained unmatched. This CDR3 comprises 14 residues. In DNA, the CDR3 is TGTGCCAGCAGCGACAGGGCCAGCACAGATACGCAGTATTTT. Its protein product is CASSDRASTDTQYF.

The V gene is TRBV20-1, the J gene TRBJ1-5; D remains ambiguous. Trimming stripped 1 base from V and 2 bases from J, with 9 bases between. Germline V lookup: CDR1 DFQATT, CDR2 SNEGSKA (reference sequence). This CDR3 comprises 14 residues. In nucleotides, the CDR3 is TGCAGTGCTAGAGCCCGGGGAGGCAATCAGCCCCAGCATTTT. Protein product: CSARARGGNQPQHF.

This clonotype was seen a few times. The V gene is TRBV27, the J gene TRBJ2-7; 8 positions match TRBD1. V shed 7 bases and J 5 bases; nucleotides not matched to a gene: 13. The CDR3 has 15 amino acids. The germline CDR1 and CDR2 sequences are MNHEY and SMNVEV (reference sequence). CDR3 in DNA: TGTGCCAGCACCCGATGGGGACAGGCTTCCGACGAGCAGTACTTC. Translating it yields CASTRWGQASDEQYF.

The gene calls are TRBV9 and TRBJ1-1; D ambiguous. CDR3 length: 13 amino acids. Germline CDR1 and CDR2: SGDLS and YYNGEE. The ends were cut back, 1 base at V and 5 bases at J, with 9 bases in the middle. In DNA, the CDR3 is TGTGCCAGCAGCGTAAGTCCCGGGACTGAAGCTTTCTTT. Its translation: CASSVSPGTEAFF.

This clonotype was recorded a few times. The chain links TRBV27 to TRBJ2-7; a possible D gene is TRBD1 (6 bases). Trimming removed 4 bases at V and 0 bases at J, with 10 bases between. The germline V gene encodes CDR1 MNHEY and CDR2 SMNVEV (reference sequence). This CDR3 is 14 amino acids long. The CDR3 region is CASSSRDNSYEQYV. The CDR3 region has the DNA TGTGCCAGCAGTTCCCGGGACAACTCCTACGAGCAGTACGTC.

The chain recombines TRBV5-1 with TRBJ2-2; D perhaps matches TRBD2 (6 bases). CDR1 is SGHRS and CDR2 is YFSETQ in the germline V gene. This CDR3 has 14 residues. The V gene lost 7 bases and the J gene lost 4 bases, with 14 bases spanning the gap. The CDR3 region is CASSRDWGTGELFF. For the CDR3, the DNA is TGCGCCAGCTCCCGGGACTGGGGCACCGGGGAGCTGTTTTTT.